Listed below are T cell receptor beta chains from one sample, sequenced in a study. MiXCR, applied by TCRdb to the 5' RACE reads, yields one record per CDR3 protein. The sample carries around 50,000 distinct CDR3 sequences, roughly 30% recorded once. Sample: tumor-infiltrating memory CD4+ T cells sorted from the breast tumor. The receptors derive from a female donor with breast cancer. CDR3s include the opening cysteine and the closing phenylalanine or tryptophan. The D gene is left open where the match is weak. Clone size is given for some rows only: seen once, a few or many times, or a class if the clone is expanded.

d_call | j_call | v_call | clone_size | cdr3_nt | cdr3_aa
NA | TRBJ1-1 | TRBV6-1 | few | TGTGCCAGCAGTGAGCAACAGAACACTGAAGCTTTCTTT | CASSEQQNTEAFF
NA | TRBJ1-1 | TRBV6-5 | NA | TGTGCCAGCAGTTACGCGTATTCTTACACTGAAGCTTTCTTT | CASSYAYSYTEAFF
NA | TRBJ2-7 | TRBV7-9 | NA | TGTGCCAGCAGCTTATTTAAAGGCGGCTCCTACGAGCAGTACTTC | CASSLFKGGSYEQYF
TRBD2 | TRBJ2-7 | TRBV20-1 | few | TGCAGTGCTCTATCTAGCGGGGGAGGCGAGCAGTACTTC | CSALSSGGGEQYF
TRBD2 | TRBJ2-2 | TRBV5-1 | few | TGCGCCAGCAGCTTGGCCTCTCTAGCGGAAGGCACCGGGGAGCTGTTTTTT | CASSLASLAEGTGELFF
TRBD1 | TRBJ2-1 | TRBV5-1 | many | TGCGCCAGCAGCGCAGCGCCGGGACAGGTGAACAATGAGCAGTTCTTC | CASSAAPGQVNNEQFF
NA | TRBJ2-2 | TRBV6-1 | NA | TGTGCCAGCAGTGAAGGCTGGCCCGGGGAGCTGTTTTTT | CASSEGWPGELFF
NA | TRBJ2-7 | TRBV6-6 | few | TGTGCCAGCAGGAAGGGGACAGAGGGGAGGGAGCGGTACTTC | CASRKGTEGRERYF
NA | TRBJ1-5 | TRBV9 | NA | TGTGCCAGCGGGCGTTCCAGCCCCCAGCATTTT | CASGRSSPQHF
NA | TRBJ2-1 | TRBV5-1 | few | TGCGCCAGCAGCGCCGGGTCCTTCGGCTTAAATGAGCAGTTCTTC | CASSAGSFGLNEQFF
NA | TRBJ2-1 | TRBV18 | NA | TGTGCCAGCTCACGGGCTAGAACAGACAATGAGCAGTTCTTC | CASSRARTDNEQFF
NA | TRBJ2-7 | TRBV5-1 | NA | TGCGCCAGCAGCTTGGCTGAGGGGAGGATGGAGCAGTACTTC | CASSLAEGRMEQYF
NA | TRBJ2-1 | TRBV5-6 | NA | TGTGGCACACTTCAAAGGGGTTACAGTGAGCAGTTCTTC | CGTLQRGYSEQFF
NA | TRBJ2-1 | TRBV5-1 | few | TGCGCCAGCAGCTCCGGGGTTGGGTACAATGAGCAGTTCTTC | CASSSGVGYNEQFF
TRBD1 | TRBJ1-4 | TRBV6-5 | NA | TGTGCCAGCACCCAAAAACCGGGACAGGGGGCCAAACTGGTTTTT | CASTQKPGQGAKLVF
TRBD2 | TRBJ2-1 | TRBV7-3 | NA | TGTGCCAGCAGCTTCGGGGGACTAGCGGGAGGCAATGAGCAGTTCTTC | CASSFGGLAGGNEQFF
NA | TRBJ2-3 | TRBV5-6 | few | TGTGCCAGCAGCTTGGTAGGCCAGGGTGCAGATACGCAGTATTTT | CASSLVGQGADTQYF
NA | TRBJ1-1 | TRBV7-8 | few | TGTGCCAGCAGCTCCAGGACGGCAGGGACTGAAGCTTTCTTT | CASSSRTAGTEAFF
TRBD2 | TRBJ2-1 | TRBV6-1 | many | TGTGCCAGCAGTGGAAGGACTAGTGTAAATGAGCAGTTCTTC | CASSGRTSVNEQFF
TRBD1 | TRBJ1-2 | TRBV20-1 | few | TGCAGTGCTCCGACAGGGTTGGATGGCTACACCTTC | CSAPTGLDGYTF
TRBD2 | TRBJ2-2 | TRBV7-3 | few | TGTGCCAGCAGCTTAACGTCAACTAGCGGGAGCACCGGGGAGCTGTTTTTT | CASSLTSTSGSTGELFF
NA | TRBJ1-2 | TRBV12-3/TRBV12-4 | NA | TGTGCCAGCAGTTTATCGGAGTATGGCTACACCTTC | CASSLSEYGYTF
NA | TRBJ2-3 | TRBV9 | many | TGTGCCAGCAGCGTAGGACCTGGGGATACGCAGTATTTT | CASSVGPGDTQYF
NA | TRBJ1-6 | TRBV7-2 | many | TGTGCCAGCAGCCCTAGCCGGAGTCGCAGCTCCTATAATTCACCCCTCCACTTT | CASSPSRSRSSYNSPLHF
TRBD2 | TRBJ2-7 | TRBV7-9 | once | TGTGCCAGCAGCTCGGCTAGCGGTACCTACGAGCAGTACTTC | CASSSASGTYEQYF
NA | TRBJ1-1 | TRBV12-3/TRBV12-4 | few | TGTGCCAGCAGTTTAAAGGACAGTAACACTGAAGCTTTCTTT | CASSLKDSNTEAFF
NA | TRBJ2-1 | TRBV7-8 | NA | TGTGCCAGCAGCATCCACGAAGCCTACAATGAGCAGTTCTTC | CASSIHEAYNEQFF
NA | TRBJ1-1 | TRBV5-1 | NA | TGCGCCAGCAGCTCAGGACAGTATCCTGAAGCTTTCTTT | CASSSGQYPEAFF
NA | TRBJ2-5 | TRBV29-1 | NA | TGCAGCGTGGCCGAAGGGAGAGAGACCCAGTACTTC | CSVAEGRETQYF
TRBD1 | TRBJ1-6 | TRBV6-1 | few | TGTGCCAGCAGTTACCTACAGGGGAGCGGGGATTCACCCCTCCACTTT | CASSYLQGSGDSPLHF
NA | TRBJ2-4 | TRBV15 | few | TGTGCCACCAGCAGAGATCGGGGGCACGCAAACATTCAGTACTTC | CATSRDRGHANIQYF
NA | TRBJ2-5 | TRBV29-1 | many | TGCAGCGTCCGACAGGTTGGAGAGACCCAGTACTTC | CSVRQVGETQYF
NA | TRBJ1-2 | TRBV5-1 | NA | TGCGCCAGCAGCTTTGATAGACGAGTCTATGGCTACACCTTC | CASSFDRRVYGYTF
NA | TRBJ1-4 | TRBV9 | few | TGTGCCAGCAGCGGGGGCCCCAAGGCTGAAAAACTGTTTTTT | CASSGGPKAEKLFF
NA | TRBJ1-5 | TRBV28 | NA | TGTGCCAGCAGTTTTCCTCCTAGCAATCAGCCCCAGCATTTT | CASSFPPSNQPQHF
NA | TRBJ1-2 | TRBV6-6 | few | TGTGCCAGCAGTTACTCGGAAGGGGTAAATGGCTACACCTTC | CASSYSEGVNGYTF
NA | TRBJ1-1 | TRBV4-2 | NA | TGTGCCAGCAGCCAAGAACCAACTGAAGCTTTCTTT | CASSQEPTEAFF
TRBD1 | TRBJ2-3 | TRBV29-1 | many | TGCAGCGCCGCACAGGGGGCAGATACGCAGTATTTT | CSAAQGADTQYF